The 18 T cell receptor beta chains in this list originate from one sample, sequenced in a study of T-cell memory formation after mild COVID-19. TCRdb analysed the 5' RACE reads with MiXCR anew, one entry per CDR3 protein. The sample lists roughly 400,000 distinct CDR3 sequences, roughly 15% occurring once. Sequences were obtained from PBMCs or a T cell subset sorted from them (not recorded which). Receptors originate from a young man who had mild COVID-19 (a few samples of this study predate the infection). Cell type and time point are not known.

The chain couples TRBV12-3 or TRBV12-4 to TRBJ1-1, with a weak D call TRBD1 (5 bases). V shed 5 bases and J shed 4 bases, with 14 bases lying between them. The CDR3 is 14 amino acids. In nucleotides, the CDR3 is TGTGCCAGCAGTCCTACCCCGGGGGTCACTGAAGCTTTCTTT. Protein product: CASSPTPGVTEAFF.

The chain joins TRBV7-8 to TRBJ2-1, with D unclear. V lost 3 bases, J lost 4 bases, and 10 bases lay in between. The germline V gene has CDR1 SGHVS and CDR2 FQNEAQ. This CDR3 comprises 14 residues. CDR3 coding DNA: TGTGCCAGCAGCTTGATAAGCGAGTACAATGAGCAGTTCTTC. It translates to CASSLISEYNEQFF.

In its sample, this clonotype was seen a few times. The J gene is TRBJ1-2, the V gene TRBV5-5; D remains ambiguous. The CDR3 contains 14 residues. V was pared by 0 bases and J by 4 bases, with 10 bases between. Germline V gene sequence: CDR1 SGHKS, CDR2 YYEKEE (reference sequence). CDR3 DNA: TGTGCCAGCAGCTTGGCCGGGTTCGGCTATGGCTACACCTTC. It codes for CASSLAGFGYGYTF.

This chain connects TRBV7-9 to TRBJ1-2; D gene unclear. The V end was cut by 10 bases, the J end by 3 bases, with 9 bases between. Per the germline V gene, CDR1 is SEHNR and CDR2 is FQNEAQ (reference sequence). The CDR3 covers 11 residues. CDR3 bases: TGTGCCATCAACGGGGACTATGGCTACACCTTC. Protein sequence: CAINGDYGYTF. Variable domain in full (rest from reference TRBV7-9 and TRBJ1-2): DTGVSQNPRHKITKRGQNVTFRCDPISEHNRLYWYRQTLGQGPEFLTYFQNEAQLEKSRLLSDRFSAERPKGSFSTLEIQRTEQGDSAMYLCAINGDYGYTFGSGTRLTVV.

The chain combines TRBV6-1 with TRBJ2-3; weak D call: TRBD2 (6 bases). The length of the CDR3 is 16 residues. The ends were cut back, 2 bases at V and 1 base at J, with 13 bases in the middle. CDR1 MNHNS and CDR2 SASEGT come from the germline V gene. CDR3 residues: CASSEKAGTRTDTQYF. CDR3 bases: TGTGCCAGCAGTGAAAAGGCGGGGACTCGCACAGATACGCAGTATTTT.

This clonotype was picked up one time. The V call is TRBV29-1, the J call TRBJ1-2; D is uncertain. This CDR3 contains 13 residues. CDR1 is SQVTM and CDR2 is ANQGSEA in the germline V gene. Trimming stripped 7 bases from V and 6 bases from J, with 18 bases between. CDR3 region: CSADPDRVDGYTF. The CDR3 DNA is TGCAGCGCCGACCCGGACCGGGTGGATGGCTACACCTTC.

A few counts support this clonotype. The chain joins TRBV12-3 or TRBV12-4 to TRBJ2-7; no clear D. The V and J ends lost 3 bases and 2 bases respectively, with 8 bases between them. This CDR3 comprises 13 residues. The CDR3, as DNA: TGTGCCAGCAGTTTCCAGGACCCCTACGAGCAGTACTTC. Protein sequence: CASSFQDPYEQYF.

V usage is TRBV25-1 and J usage is TRBJ1-2; 7 nucleotides match TRBD1. CDR3 length equals 15 residues. Trimming removed 3 bases from V and 2 bases from J; junction bases left unmatched: 6. The germline V gene encodes CDR1 MGHDK and CDR2 SYGVNS. CDR3 region: CASSDPGQANYGYTF. CDR3 sequence (DNA): TGTGCCAGCAGTGATCCCGGACAGGCGAACTATGGCTACACCTTC.

This clonotype came up a few times. The rearrangement joins TRBV12-3 or TRBV12-4 to TRBJ1-5; D gene ambiguous. The CDR3 length is 17 residues. With 3 bases removed from V and 4 bases from J, the gap between germline ends came to 19 bases. The CDR3 loop reads CASSLTLGRWKNQPQHF. Written as DNA, the CDR3 is TGTGCCAGCAGTTTGACGTTAGGGAGGTGGAAAAATCAGCCCCAGCATTTT.

The chain has TRBV5-1 and TRBJ2-7, with D possibly TRBD2 on 6 matching bases. In germline, CDR1 is SGHRS, CDR2 YFSETQ. This CDR3 region has 15 residues. The germline V and J ends were trimmed by 0 bases and 3 bases, with 13 bases remaining between them. The CDR3 loop is CASSLAWQGGYEQYF. In DNA form, the CDR3 reads TGCGCCAGCAGCTTGGCGTGGCAGGGAGGCTACGAGCAGTACTTC.

Ten or more counts support this clonotype. The V gene is TRBV5-1, the J gene TRBJ2-3; D unresolved. V shed 2 bases and J shed 1 base, with 11 bases lying between them. Germline CDR1 and CDR2: SGHRS and YFSETQ. CDR3 length: 15 residues. The CDR3: CASSFFFLGTDTQYF. CDR3 nucleotides: TGCGCCAGCAGCTTTTTTTTTCTGGGCACAGATACGCAGTATTTT. The full variable domain, its missing parts supplied by reference TRBV5-1 and TRBJ2-3, is KAGVTQTPRYLIKTRGQQVTLSCSPISGHRSVSWYQQTPGQGLQFLFEYFSETQRNKGNFPGRFSGRQFSNSRSEMNVSTLELGDSALYLCASSFFFLGTDTQYFGPGTRLTVL.

This chain links TRBV2 with TRBJ1-1, with D perhaps matching TRBD1 (6 bases). Trimming removed 7 bases at V and 8 bases at J, with 14 bases between. Germline CDR1 is SNHLY and CDR2 is FYNNEI. The CDR3 has 12 residues. CDR3 nucleotides: TGTGCCAGCATTGAGTTAGGACAGGAAGCTTTCTTT. Amino acid sequence: CASIELGQEAFF.

V gene TRBV20-1 combines with J gene TRBJ1-1; D may be TRBD1 (5 bases). Germline V gene lookup returns CDR1 DFQATT and CDR2 SNEGSKA (reference sequence). Trimming removed 1 base from V and 0 bases from J, with 12 bases in between. CDR3 size: 15 residues. CDR3 region: CSARVSGRVNTEAFF. CDR3 sequence (DNA): TGCAGTGCTAGAGTCTCGGGACGGGTGAACACTGAAGCTTTCTTT.

The rearrangement joins TRBV9 to TRBJ2-1; D gene unclear. The V and J ends lost 0 bases and 5 bases respectively, with 9 bases between them. Looked up from germline, CDR1 is SGDLS and CDR2 is YYNGEE. This CDR3 contains 14 residues. The CDR3 region is CASSVAGANNEQFF. CDR3 sequence (DNA): TGTGCCAGCAGCGTAGCGGGCGCAAACAATGAGCAGTTCTTC.

This chain joins TRBV6-2 or TRBV6-3 and TRBJ2-7, with 7 bases aligning to TRBD2. V dropped 11 bases and J dropped 0; count of bases not matched to a gene: 7. Germline V gives CDR1 MNHEY, CDR2 SVGEGT. The CDR3 extends over 13 amino acids. In DNA, the CDR3 is TGTGCCGACAAGGCGGGGGTCTCCTACGAGCAGTACTTC. As protein: CADKAGVSYEQYF.

The V gene is TRBV12-5, the J gene TRBJ1-1, with 7 positions matching TRBD1. The length of the CDR3 is 13 residues. Germline V gene sequence: CDR1 LGHNT, CDR2 FRNRAP. Losses at the gene ends were 9 bases for V and 4 bases for J; bases not matched to a gene: 8. CDR3 DNA sequence: TGTGCTAGCGGGAGAGACAGGGCCACTGAAGCTTTCTTT. Residues: CASGRDRATEAFF.

The rearrangement joins TRBV7-2 to TRBJ2-5, with 9 bases that match TRBD2. Per germline, CDR1 SGHTA and CDR2 FQGNSA. V trimming: 5 bases; J trimming: 5 bases; junction bases outside the gene matches: 9. The CDR3 extends over 15 amino acids. The CDR3 reads CASSRSGGTGETQYF. The CDR3 DNA follows: TGTGCCAGCAGCCGAAGCGGGGGGACCGGGGAGACCCAGTACTTC.

The chain has TRBV6-5 and TRBJ2-4; TRBD1 matches at 10 bases. V dropped 2 bases and J dropped 7; count of bases not matched to a gene: 5. Germline V gene sequence: CDR1 MNHEY, CDR2 SVGAGI. The CDR3 extends over 15 amino acids. The CDR3 region has the DNA TGTGCCAGCAGTTACAGGGACAGGGGTATGAACATTCAGTACTTC. It specifies CASSYRDRGMNIQYF.